This TCR beta chain emerged from a study of cytomegalovirus exposure and HLA in healthy donors. The CDR3 loop spans 16 amino acids. Trimming took off 5 bases at V and 1 base at J, with 18 bases between the two ends. The germline V gene encodes CDR1 SGHNT and CDR2 YENEEA. The PCR ran on 60 Vbeta and 13 Jbeta primers. Measured with immunoSEQ multiplex PCR; TCRdb has only the in-frame clones, and not every one. The data contain 150,000 to 200,000 clones, 70% to 80% of them singletons. The chain links TRBV11-3 to TRBJ2-7, with D perhaps TRBD1 (6 bases). The sequencing sample was made of PBMCs. The receptor was isolated from a woman aged 45-65 years in good health and CMV-seronegative. CDR3 nucleotide sequence: TGTGCCAGCAGCCCCGGCAGGGGTTCGAAGTCCTACGAGCAGTACTTC. It translates to CASSPGRGSKSYEQYF.